The source of this T cell receptor (beta chain) is a study of patients and donors after allogeneic stem cell transplantation. Germline CDR1 is LGHDT and CDR2 is YNNKEL (reference sequence). Trimming removed 4 bases at V and 6 bases at J, with 12 bases between. The CDR3 is made up of 13 amino acids. TCRdb used MiXCR to reprocess the RT-PCR reads, holding one entry per CDR3 protein. Found here are 800,000 to 1,000,000 distinct CDR3 sequences, approximately 19% of them singletons; the top ten hold roughly 6%. This clonotype was obtained from a human donor who was either an allogeneic HSCT recipient or a stem cell or donor lymphocyte infusion donor (not recorded which). It is not recorded whose cells these are; they may come from a transplant donor. Sequencing used blood, either unsorted or a sorted T cell fraction (not recorded which). The chain links TRBV3-1 to TRBJ1-2; tentatively, D is TRBD1 (6 bases). CDR3 nucleotide sequence: TGTGCCAGCAGCCTACCGGCAGGGGATGGCTACACCTTC. Translating it yields CASSLPAGDGYTF. Full variable domain (outside the CDR3, taken from reference TRBV3-1 and TRBJ1-2): DTAVSQTPKYLVTQMGNDKSIKCEQNLGHDTMYWYKQDSKKFLKIMFSYNNKELIINETVPNRFSPKSPDKAHLNLHINSLELGDSAVYFCASSLPAGDGYTFGSGTRLTVV.